The entry below gives a single TCR beta chain sequence along with its context. This clone was counted a few times. Its antigen target is currently unknown. No per-base quality is available; no much larger clone lies one base away. The immunoSEQ Assay, a bias-controlled multiplex PCR, was used to amplify TCRbeta CDR3 regions from genomic DNA. The study's own analysis went as follows. Within the assay, amplification of reference gene primers was used to estimate how many nucleated cells each sample contained. To quantify the absolute abundance of each unique TCRbeta CDR3 rearrangement, sequence reads were collapsed and filtered. For each sample, productive Simpson clonality was calculated as the square root of Simpson's diversity index across productive rearrangements. The table comes from immuneACCESS by way of TCRdb, which keeps in-frame sequences with V and J called. Part of the clones is missing from these tables; in studies checked, under half for an unresolved V gene and the rest for unknown reasons. The D gene and trimming were derived from the DNA, and the V and J assignments and clone size from that table. Counted in this sample were 190,000 or so clones; about 88% of them appeared once. Clones ranked in the top ten supply less than 3% of the sample.

The sample is drawn from a study of blood T cell repertoires in COVID-19 (dated by TCRdb to the early 2020s). Regarding the study in general: Samples from collaborators originated in the United States, Italy and Spain and spanned both the acute and convalescent phases of COVID-19. Where HLA class I and class II types were available, the types were taken from metadata supplied by the sample provider, not from assay-based typing. The dataset comprised deeply sampled blood TCRbeta repertoires from subjects exposed to, actively infected with, or recovered from COVID-19. A de-identified subject ID, COVID-19 status, age in years and sex were almost always included in the sample metadata. The material from the prospective study consisted of cDNA or gDNA derived from T cells, B-cell-depleted T cells, or PBMCs. The samples were drawn from the first 160 participants of the ongoing ImmuneRACE study and from 1,254 subjects provided by 6 global collaborators. A freely available public database, intended as a resource for researchers studying the immune response to SARS-CoV-2, is where the repertoires were released.

The CDR3 measures 19 amino acids from cysteine to phenylalanine. Solely the CDR3 DNA is kept, with 57 bases framed from the first base. The germline V gene specifies SGHTA as CDR1 and FQGNSA as CDR2. V ends up 0 bases short and J 0 bases short, with an unmatched junction base count of 9. Overall results and qualifications from the work: How much clinical and demographic metadata was included differed by source and by participant, and the metadata was provided uncurated.

Whole blood was collected in K2EDTA tubes by collaborating institutions according to the institutions' own protocols. Collaborator samples were shipped for TCRbeta analysis as frozen whole blood, isolated PBMCs, or DNA extracted from either sample type. The rearranged segments are TRBV7-2 and TRBJ2-3; 10 bases in between match TRBD2. The source material was peripheral blood. This receptor was identified in a man aged 35 to 55 with active or convalescent COVID-19. This receptor carries the CDR3 CASSLARSSGGYSTDTQYF. The nucleotide sequence is TGTGCCAGCAGCTTAGCGCGGTCTAGCGGGGGTTATAGCACAGATACGCAGTATTTT.